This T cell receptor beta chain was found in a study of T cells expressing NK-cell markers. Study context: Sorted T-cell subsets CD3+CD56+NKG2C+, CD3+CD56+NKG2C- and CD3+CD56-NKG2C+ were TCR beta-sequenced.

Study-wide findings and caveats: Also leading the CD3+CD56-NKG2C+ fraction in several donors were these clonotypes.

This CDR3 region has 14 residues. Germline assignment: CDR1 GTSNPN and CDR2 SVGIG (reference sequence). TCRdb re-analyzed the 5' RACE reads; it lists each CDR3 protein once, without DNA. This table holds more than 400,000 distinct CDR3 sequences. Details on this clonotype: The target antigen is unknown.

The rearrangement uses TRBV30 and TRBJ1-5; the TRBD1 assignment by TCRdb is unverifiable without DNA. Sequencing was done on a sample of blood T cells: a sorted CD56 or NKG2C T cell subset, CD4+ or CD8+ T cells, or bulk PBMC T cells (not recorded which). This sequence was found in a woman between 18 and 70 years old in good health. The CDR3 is CAWSLAQGNQPQHF.